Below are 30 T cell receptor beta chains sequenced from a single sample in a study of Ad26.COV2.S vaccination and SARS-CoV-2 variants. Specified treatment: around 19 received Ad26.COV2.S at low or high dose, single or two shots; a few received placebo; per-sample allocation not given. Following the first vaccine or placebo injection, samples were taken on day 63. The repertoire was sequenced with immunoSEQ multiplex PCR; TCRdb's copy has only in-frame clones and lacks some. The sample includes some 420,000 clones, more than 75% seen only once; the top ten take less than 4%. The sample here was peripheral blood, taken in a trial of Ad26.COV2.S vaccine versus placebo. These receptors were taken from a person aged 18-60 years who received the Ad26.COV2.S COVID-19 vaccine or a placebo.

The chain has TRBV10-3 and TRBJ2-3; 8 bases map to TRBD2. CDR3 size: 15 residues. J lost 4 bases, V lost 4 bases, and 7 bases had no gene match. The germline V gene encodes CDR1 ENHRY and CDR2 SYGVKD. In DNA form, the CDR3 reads TGTGCCATCAGTGGCCTCCGGGGGGGCGCAGATACGCAGTATTTT. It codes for CAISGLRGGADTQYF.

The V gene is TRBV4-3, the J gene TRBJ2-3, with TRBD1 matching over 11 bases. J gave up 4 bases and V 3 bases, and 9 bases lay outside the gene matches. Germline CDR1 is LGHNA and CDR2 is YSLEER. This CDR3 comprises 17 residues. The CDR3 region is CASSQDPGQGEADTQYF. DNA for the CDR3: TGCGCCAGCAGCCAGGATCCGGGACAGGGGGAGGCAGATACGCAGTATTTT.

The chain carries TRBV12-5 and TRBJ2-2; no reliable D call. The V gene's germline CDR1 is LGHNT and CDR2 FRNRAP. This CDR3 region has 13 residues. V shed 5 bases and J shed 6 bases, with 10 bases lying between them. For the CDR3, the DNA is TGTGCTAGTGGTCTCGACGTCCCCGGGGAGCTGTTTTTT. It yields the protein CASGLDVPGELFF.

In nucleotides, the CDR3 is TGTGCCAGCAGTAACAGGGGGCTAGGCTACACCTTC. Protein sequence: CASSNRGLGYTF. The chain recombines TRBV12-3 or TRBV12-4 with TRBJ1-2, with 9 nucleotides matching TRBD1. V trimming: 5 bases; J trimming: 8 bases; junction bases outside the gene matches: 3. The CDR3 runs to 12 residues.

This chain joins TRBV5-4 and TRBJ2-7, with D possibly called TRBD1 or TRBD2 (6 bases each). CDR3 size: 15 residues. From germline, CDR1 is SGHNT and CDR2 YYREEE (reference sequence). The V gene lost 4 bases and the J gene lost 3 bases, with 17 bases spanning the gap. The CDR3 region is CASSARQEGNYEQYF. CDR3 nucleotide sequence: TGTGCCAGCAGCGCTCGACAGGAGGGGAACTACGAGCAGTACTTC.

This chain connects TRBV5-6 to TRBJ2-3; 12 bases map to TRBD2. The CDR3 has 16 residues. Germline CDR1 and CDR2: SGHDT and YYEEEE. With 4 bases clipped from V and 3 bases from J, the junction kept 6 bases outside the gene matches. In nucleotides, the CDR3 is TGTGCCAGCAGCAGTTCTACTAGCGGGGGGACAGATACGCAGTATTTT. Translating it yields CASSSSTSGGTDTQYF.

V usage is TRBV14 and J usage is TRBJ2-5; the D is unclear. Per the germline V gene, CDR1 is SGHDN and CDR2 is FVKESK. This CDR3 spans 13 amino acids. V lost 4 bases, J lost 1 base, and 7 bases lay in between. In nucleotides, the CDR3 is TGTGCCAGCAGCCTCCGTCTCCAAGAGACCCAGTACTTC. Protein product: CASSLRLQETQYF.

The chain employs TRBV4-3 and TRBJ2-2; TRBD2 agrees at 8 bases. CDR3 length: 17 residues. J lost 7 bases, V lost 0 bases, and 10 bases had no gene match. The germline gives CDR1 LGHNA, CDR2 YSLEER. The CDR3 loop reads CASSQDVGTSRSGELFF. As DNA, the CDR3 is TGCGCCAGCAGCCAAGACGTGGGGACTAGTCGAAGCGGGGAGCTGTTTTTT.

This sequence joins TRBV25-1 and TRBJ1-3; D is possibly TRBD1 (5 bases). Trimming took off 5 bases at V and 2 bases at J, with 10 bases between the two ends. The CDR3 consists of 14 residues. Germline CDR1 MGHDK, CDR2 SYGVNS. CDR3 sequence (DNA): TGTGCCAGCAGTCCCCAGGGTACTGGAAACACCATATATTTT. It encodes CASSPQGTGNTIYF.

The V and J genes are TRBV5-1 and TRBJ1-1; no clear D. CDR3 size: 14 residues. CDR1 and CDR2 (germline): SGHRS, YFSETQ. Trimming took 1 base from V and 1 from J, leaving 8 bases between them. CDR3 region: CASSLPTGNTEAFF. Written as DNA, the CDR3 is TGCGCCAGCAGCTTGCCGACGGGGAACACTGAAGCTTTCTTT.

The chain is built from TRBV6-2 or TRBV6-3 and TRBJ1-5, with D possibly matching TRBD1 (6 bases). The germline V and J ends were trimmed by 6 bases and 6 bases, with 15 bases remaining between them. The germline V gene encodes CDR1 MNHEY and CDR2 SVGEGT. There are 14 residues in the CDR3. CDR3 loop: CASSLRGGGQPQHF. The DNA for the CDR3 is TGTGCCAGCAGCCTCCGGGGGGGCGGTCAGCCCCAGCATTTT.

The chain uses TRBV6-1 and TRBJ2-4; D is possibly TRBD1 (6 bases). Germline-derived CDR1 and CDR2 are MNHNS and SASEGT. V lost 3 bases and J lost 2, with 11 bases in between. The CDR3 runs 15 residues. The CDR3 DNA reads TGTGCCAGCAGTGAGATACAGGGATCCAAAAACATTCAGTACTTC. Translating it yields CASSEIQGSKNIQYF.

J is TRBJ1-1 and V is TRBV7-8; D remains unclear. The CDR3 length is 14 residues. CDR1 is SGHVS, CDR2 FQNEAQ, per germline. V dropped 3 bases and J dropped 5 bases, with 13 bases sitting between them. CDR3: CASSFSLGGTEAFF. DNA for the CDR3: TGTGCCAGCAGCTTCTCCTTGGGAGGGACTGAAGCTTTCTTT.

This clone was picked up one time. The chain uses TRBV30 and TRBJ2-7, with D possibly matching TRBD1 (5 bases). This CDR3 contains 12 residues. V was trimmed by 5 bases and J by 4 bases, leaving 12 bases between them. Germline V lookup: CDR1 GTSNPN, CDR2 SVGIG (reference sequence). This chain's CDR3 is CAWSKGVYEQYF. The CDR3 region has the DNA TGTGCCTGGTCCAAAGGGGTTTACGAGCAGTACTTC. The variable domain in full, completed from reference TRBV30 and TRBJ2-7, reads SQTIHQWPATLVQPVGSPLSLECTVEGTSNPNLYWYRQAAGRGLQLLFYSVGIGQISSEVPQNLSASRPQDRQFILSSKKLLLSDSGFYLCAWSKGVYEQYFGPGTRLTVT.

CDR3 region: CASTGGAGANVLTF. The CDR3 nucleotides read TGTGCCAGCACCGGGGGGGCGGGGGCCAACGTCCTGACTTTC. This sequence joins TRBV9 and TRBJ2-6; 8 nucleotides match TRBD2. The CDR3 runs 14 residues. Germline V gene lookup returns CDR1 SGDLS and CDR2 YYNGEE. V lost 6 bases and J lost 4; bases outside the gene matches: 3.

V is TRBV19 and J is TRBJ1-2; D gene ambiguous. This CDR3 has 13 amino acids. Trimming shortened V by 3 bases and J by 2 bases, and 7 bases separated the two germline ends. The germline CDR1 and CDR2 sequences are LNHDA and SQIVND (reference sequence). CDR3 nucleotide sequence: TGTGCCAGTAGTATGAGGTGGAACTATGGCTACACCTTC. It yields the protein CASSMRWNYGYTF.

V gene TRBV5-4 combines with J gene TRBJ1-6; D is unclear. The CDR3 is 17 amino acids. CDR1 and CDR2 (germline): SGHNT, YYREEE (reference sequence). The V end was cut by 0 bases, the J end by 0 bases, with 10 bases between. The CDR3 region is CASSLGRKSSYNSPLHF. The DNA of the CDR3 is TGTGCCAGCAGCTTGGGCCGGAAAAGCTCCTATAATTCACCCCTCCACTTT.

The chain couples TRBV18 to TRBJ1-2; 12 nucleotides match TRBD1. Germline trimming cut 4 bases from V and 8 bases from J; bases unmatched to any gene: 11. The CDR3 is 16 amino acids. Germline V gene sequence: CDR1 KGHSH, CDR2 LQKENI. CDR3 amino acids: CASSHLPGQGAGGYTF. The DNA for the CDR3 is TGTGCCAGCTCACACTTACCGGGACAGGGGGCAGGAGGCTACACCTTC.

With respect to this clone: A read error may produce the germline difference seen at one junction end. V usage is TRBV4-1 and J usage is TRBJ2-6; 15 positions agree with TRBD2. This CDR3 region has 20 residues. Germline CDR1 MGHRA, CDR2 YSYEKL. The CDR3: CARSQEIGLAGGQGANVLTF. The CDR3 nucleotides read TGCGCCCGCAGCCAAGAAATAGGACTAGCGGGGGGGCAAGGGGCCAACGTCCTGACTTTC.

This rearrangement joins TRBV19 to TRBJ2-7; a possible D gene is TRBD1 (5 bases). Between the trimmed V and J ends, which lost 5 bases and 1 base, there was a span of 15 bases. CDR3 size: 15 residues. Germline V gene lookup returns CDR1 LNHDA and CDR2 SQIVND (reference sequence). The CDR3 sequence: CASSPDRRSSYEQYF. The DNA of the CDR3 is TGTGCCAGTAGTCCCGACAGACGTAGTTCCTACGAGCAGTACTTC.

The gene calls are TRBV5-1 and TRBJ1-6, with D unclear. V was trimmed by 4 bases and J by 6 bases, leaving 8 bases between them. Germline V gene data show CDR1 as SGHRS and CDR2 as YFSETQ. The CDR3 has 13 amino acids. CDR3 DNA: TGCGCCAGCAGCCTCAAGGTTAATTCACCCCTCCACTTT. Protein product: CASSLKVNSPLHF.

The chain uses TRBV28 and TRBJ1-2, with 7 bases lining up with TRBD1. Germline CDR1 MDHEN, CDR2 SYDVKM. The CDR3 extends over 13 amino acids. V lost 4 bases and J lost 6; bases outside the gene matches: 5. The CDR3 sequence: CASSSLGTDGYTF. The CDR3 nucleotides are TGTGCCAGCAGTTCCCTGGGGACAGATGGCTACACCTTC.

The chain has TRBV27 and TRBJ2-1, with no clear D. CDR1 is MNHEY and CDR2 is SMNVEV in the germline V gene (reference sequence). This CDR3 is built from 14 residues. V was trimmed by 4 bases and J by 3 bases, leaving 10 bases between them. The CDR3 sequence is CASSYTTGYNEQFF. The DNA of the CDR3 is TGTGCCAGCAGTTATACCACGGGCTACAATGAGCAGTTCTTC.

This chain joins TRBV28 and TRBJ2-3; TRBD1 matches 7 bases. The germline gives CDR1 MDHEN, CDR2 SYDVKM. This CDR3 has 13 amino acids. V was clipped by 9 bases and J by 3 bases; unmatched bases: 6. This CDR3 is CASEDRVTDTQYF. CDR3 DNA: TGTGCCAGTGAAGACAGGGTAACAGATACGCAGTATTTT.

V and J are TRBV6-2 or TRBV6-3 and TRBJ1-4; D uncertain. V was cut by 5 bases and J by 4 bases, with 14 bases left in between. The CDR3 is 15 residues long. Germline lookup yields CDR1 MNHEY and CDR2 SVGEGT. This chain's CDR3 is CASSLIVGINEKLFF. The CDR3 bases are TGTGCCAGCAGTCTGATCGTCGGCATTAATGAAAAACTGTTTTTT.

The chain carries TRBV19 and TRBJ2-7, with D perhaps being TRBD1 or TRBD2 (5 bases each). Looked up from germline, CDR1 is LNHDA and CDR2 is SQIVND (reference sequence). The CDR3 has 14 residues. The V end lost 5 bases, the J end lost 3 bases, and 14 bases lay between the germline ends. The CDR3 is CASSFRDRRYEQYF. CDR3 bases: TGTGCCAGTAGTTTCCGGGACCGGCGCTACGAGCAGTACTTC.

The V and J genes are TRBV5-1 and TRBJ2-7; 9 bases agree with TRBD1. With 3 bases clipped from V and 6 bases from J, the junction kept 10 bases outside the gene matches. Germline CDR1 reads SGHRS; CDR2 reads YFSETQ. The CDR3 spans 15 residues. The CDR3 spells CASSWKGDRDSEQYF. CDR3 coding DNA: TGCGCCAGCAGCTGGAAGGGGGACAGGGATTCCGAGCAGTACTTC.

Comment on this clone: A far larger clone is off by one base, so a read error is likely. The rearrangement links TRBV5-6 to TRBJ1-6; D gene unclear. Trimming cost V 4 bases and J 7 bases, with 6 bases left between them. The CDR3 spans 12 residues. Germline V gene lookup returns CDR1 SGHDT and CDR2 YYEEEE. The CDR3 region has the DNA TGTGCCAGCAGCAAACAGAATTCACCCCTCCACTTT. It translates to CASSKQNSPLHF.

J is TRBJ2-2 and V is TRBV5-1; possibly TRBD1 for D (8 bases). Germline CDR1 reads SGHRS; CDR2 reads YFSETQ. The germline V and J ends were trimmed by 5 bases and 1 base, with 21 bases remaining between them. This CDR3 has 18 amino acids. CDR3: CASSPRGQAGKNTGELFF. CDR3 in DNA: TGCGCCAGCAGTCCCAGGGGGCAAGCGGGGAAGAACACCGGGGAGCTGTTTTTT.

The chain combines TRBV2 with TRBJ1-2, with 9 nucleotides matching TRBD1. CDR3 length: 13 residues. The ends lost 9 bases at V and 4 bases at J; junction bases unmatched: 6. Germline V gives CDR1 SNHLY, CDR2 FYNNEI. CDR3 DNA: TGTGCCAGTACTTGGACAGGGGTCTATGGCTACACCTTC. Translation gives CASTWTGVYGYTF.